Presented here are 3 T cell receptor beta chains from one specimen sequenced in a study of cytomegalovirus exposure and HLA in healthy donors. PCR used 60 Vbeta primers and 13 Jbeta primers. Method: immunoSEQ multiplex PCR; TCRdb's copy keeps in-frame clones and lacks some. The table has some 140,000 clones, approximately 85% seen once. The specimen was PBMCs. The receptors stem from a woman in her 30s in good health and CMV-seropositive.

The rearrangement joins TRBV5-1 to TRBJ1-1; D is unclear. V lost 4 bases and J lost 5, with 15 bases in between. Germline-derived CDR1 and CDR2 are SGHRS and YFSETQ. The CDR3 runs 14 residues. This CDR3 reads CASSPSPVGTEAFF. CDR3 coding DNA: TGCGCCAGCAGCCCTTCTCCGGTCGGGACTGAAGCTTTCTTT.

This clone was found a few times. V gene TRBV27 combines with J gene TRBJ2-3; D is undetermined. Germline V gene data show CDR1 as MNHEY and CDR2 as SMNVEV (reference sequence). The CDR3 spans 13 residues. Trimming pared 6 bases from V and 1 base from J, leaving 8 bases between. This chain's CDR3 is CASRPRRTDTQYF. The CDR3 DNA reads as TGTGCCAGCAGGCCGAGGCGCACAGATACGCAGTATTTT.

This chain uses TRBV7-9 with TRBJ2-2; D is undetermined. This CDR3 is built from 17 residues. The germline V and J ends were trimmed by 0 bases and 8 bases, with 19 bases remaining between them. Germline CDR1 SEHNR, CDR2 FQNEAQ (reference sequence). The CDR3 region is CASSLARRDPKKGELFF. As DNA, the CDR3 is TGTGCCAGCAGCTTAGCGCGGAGAGACCCAAAAAAGGGGGAGCTGTTTTTT.